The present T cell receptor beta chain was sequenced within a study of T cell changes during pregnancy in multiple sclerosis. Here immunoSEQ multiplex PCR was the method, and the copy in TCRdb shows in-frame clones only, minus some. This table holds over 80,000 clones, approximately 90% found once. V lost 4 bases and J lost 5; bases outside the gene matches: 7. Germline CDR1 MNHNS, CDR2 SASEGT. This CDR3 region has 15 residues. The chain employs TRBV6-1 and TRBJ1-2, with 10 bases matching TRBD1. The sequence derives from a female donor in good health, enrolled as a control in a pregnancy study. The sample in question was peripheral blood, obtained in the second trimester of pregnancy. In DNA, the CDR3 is TGTGCCAGCAGTGGCCCGGAGGGACAGGGGTATGGCTACACCTTC. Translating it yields CASSGPEGQGYGYTF.